This entry is about one T cell receptor beta chain. Its cognate antigen has yet to be identified. No much larger clone exists at a distance of one base, and base qualities are not known. In the same sample, other DNA sequences code for this CDR3. V drops 0 bases and J drops 5 bases, leaving 10 bases in between. The CDR3 has 14 amino acids, counting the end cysteine and phenylalanine. Just CDR3 DNA is preserved here, 42 bases in frame from base 1. The germline V gene (reference sequence) sets CDR1 to MNHNY and CDR2 to SVGAGI. The library was obtained by the immunoSEQ multiplex PCR assay. TCRdb took this table from immuneACCESS and kept in-frame rearrangements with V and J called. Such tables lack part of the clones; where checked against another copy, unresolved V genes explain under half of the gap, and the rest is unexplained. The table for this sample lists some 760,000 clones; roughly 88% of them were counted only once. The ten largest clones take up roughly 0.01% of the sample.

The sample is drawn from a study of shared T cell receptors in the human thymus (dated by TCRdb to the early 2020s). General notes on the study: The study examined how self-reactive, shared T-cell receptor alpha chains are generated in the human thymus.

These data also featured in a second study, about human thymus T cells. Looking at the second paper: The donors were immunologically healthy infants in Finland who had open corrective cardiac surgery for congenital heart defects. The thymus tissue came from surgical resects taken out during corrective cardiac surgery. V and J gene segment usage appeared biased in both thymic and peripheral blood repertoires. The related research found that thymic TCR repertoires overlapped highly between unrelated individuals. The study described the TCR alpha and beta repertoires in about eight infant thymus samples and a handful of matching peripheral blood samples. The cohort included six male and two female infants, with donor ages spanning 7 to 244 days. Thymocytes were mechanically released from the tissue and were stored as pellets of roughly 9.5-30 million cells at -70 degrees C. A QIAsymphony instrument was used to extract genomic DNA from frozen cell pellets. The immunoSEQ multiplex PCR assay was used to amplify the TCRB and TCRAD loci from a standardized quantity of quality-controlled genomic DNA. The amplicons spanned the V(D)J region and were long enough to cover the CDR3 and allow V and J genes to be identified. Through the commercial immunoSEQ service, the amplicons were sequenced on an Illumina platform. Primer bias and sequencing errors were corrected using previously described methods, and TCRAD and TCRB definitions followed the IMGT database. immunoSEQ Analyzer 3.0 and VDJTools were used for repertoire analysis, which covered basic statistics, V/J segment usage, diversity estimates, rarefaction and pairwise overlap. To estimate diversity, the Chao1, ChaoE, Efron-Thisted, Shannon and inverse Simpson indices were applied, and diversity was also estimated on datasets down-sampled to the smallest sample. For repertoire overlap, CDR3 nucleotide sequence, V gene and J gene had to match strictly, and clustering was done by Jaccard-based multidimensional scaling. On average, roughly 740,000 unique TCRB clonotypes were obtained from thymus samples, compared with roughly 84,000 from blood samples.

The sequenced sample consisted of thymocytes. This sequence was found in a girl in the first two years of life with a congenital heart defect. Donor details come from another sample of the same person, matched by shared clones. Recombination linked TRBV6-6 to TRBJ1-2, with TRBD1 tentatively as D gene (5 bases match). This receptor has the CDR3 CASSYSGRDYGYTF. The nucleotides read TGTGCCAGCAGTTACTCCGGCAGGGATTATGGCTACACCTTC.